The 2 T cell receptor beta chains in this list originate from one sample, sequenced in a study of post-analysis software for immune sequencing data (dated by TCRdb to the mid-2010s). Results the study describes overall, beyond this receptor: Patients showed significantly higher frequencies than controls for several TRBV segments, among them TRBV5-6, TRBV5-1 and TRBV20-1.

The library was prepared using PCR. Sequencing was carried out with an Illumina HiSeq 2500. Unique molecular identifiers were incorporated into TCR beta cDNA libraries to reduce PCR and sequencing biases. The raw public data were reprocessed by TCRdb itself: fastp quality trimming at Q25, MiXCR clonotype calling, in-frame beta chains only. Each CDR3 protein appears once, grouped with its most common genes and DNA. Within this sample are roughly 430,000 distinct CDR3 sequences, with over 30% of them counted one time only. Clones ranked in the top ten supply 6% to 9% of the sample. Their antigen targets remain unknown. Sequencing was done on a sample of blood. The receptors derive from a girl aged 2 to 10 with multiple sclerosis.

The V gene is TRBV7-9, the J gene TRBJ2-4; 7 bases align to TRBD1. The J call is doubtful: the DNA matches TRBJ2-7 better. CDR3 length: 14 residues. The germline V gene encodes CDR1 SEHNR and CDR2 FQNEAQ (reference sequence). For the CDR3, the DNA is TGTGCCAGCAGCTACGGACAGGTTTCCCACGAGCAGTACTTC. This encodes CASSYGQVSHEQYF.

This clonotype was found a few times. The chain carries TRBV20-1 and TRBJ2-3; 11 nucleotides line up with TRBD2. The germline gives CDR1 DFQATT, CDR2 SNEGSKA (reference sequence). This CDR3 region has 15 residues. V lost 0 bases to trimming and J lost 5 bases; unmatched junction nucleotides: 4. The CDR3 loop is CSARDLAGGQDTQYF. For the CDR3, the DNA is TGCAGTGCTAGAGATTTAGCGGGGGGGCAAGATACGCAGTATTTT.